This T cell receptor (beta chain) originates from a study of cytomegalovirus exposure and HLA in healthy donors. Background on the study: Tens of millions of unique TCRs, all from HLA-typed donors, were included in an early release of the data.

Though nominally healthy at sampling, donors likely had unrecorded immune exposures. Of note for this clone: What it binds is not known.

This CDR3 contains 14 residues. Trimming stripped 0 bases from V and 1 base from J, with 6 bases between. Both 60 Vbeta primers and 13 Jbeta primers went into the PCR. Sequenced by immunoSEQ multiplex PCR; TCRdb stores in-frame clones only, minus some. The sample consists of over 150,000 clones, 82% of them appearing once. Study-level points and caveats: Sequencing likely generated an artifact that appeared as a cluster of highly shared sequence variants. Some TCR beta chains (roughly 160 of them) were listed as cytomegalovirus-associated.

The sample was PBMCs. The origin of this receptor is a woman between 50 and 59 years old in good health and CMV-seropositive. The rearrangement joins TRBV23-1 to TRBJ1-1; D gene unclear. TRBV23-1 is filed as an ORF, its function uncertain. CDR3: CASSQSVANTEAFF. In DNA, the CDR3 is TGCGCCAGCAGTCAATCTGTGGCGAACACTGAAGCTTTCTTT.